One T cell receptor beta chain is described in this entry. This entry comes from a study of T cell changes during pregnancy in multiple sclerosis. Clones were read by immunoSEQ multiplex PCR, and TCRdb kept only the in-frame ones, dropping some. Of tens of thousands of clones in the sample, about 92% were seen once. The receptor was derived from a female donor with multiple sclerosis, enrolled in a pregnancy study. The starting material was peripheral blood, obtained after pregnancy.

The CDR3 nucleotides read TGTGCCAGCAGCCCCTCCGGGACAGGGGGCCGAGAGACCCAGTACTTC. As protein: CASSPSGTGGRETQYF. This chain connects TRBV13 to TRBJ2-5; TRBD1 matches 12 bases. The CDR3 has 16 amino acids. Trimming took 5 bases from V and 4 from J; bases not matched to a gene: 8. Looked up from germline, CDR1 is PRHDT and CDR2 is FYEKMQ (reference sequence).